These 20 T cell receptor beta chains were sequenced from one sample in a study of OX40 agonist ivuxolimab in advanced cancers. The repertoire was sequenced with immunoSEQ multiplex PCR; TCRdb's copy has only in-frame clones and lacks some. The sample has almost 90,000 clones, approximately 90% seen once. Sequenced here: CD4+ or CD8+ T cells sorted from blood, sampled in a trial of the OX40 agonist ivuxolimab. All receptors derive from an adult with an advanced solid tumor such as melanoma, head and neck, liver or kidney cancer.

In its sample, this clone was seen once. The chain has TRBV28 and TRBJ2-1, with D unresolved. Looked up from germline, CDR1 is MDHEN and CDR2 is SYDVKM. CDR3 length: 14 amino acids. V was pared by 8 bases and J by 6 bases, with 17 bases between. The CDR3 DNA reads TGTGCCAGCGCCAAGGGCGGTTCGAGCAATGAGCAGTTCTTC. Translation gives CASAKGGSSNEQFF.

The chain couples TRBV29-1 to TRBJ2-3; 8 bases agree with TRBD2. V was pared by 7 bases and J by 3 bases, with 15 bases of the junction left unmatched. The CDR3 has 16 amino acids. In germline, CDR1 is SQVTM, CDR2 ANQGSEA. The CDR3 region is CSAGAPASGSTDTQYF. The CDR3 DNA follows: TGCAGCGCTGGGGCCCCCGCTAGCGGGTCTACAGATACGCAGTATTTT.

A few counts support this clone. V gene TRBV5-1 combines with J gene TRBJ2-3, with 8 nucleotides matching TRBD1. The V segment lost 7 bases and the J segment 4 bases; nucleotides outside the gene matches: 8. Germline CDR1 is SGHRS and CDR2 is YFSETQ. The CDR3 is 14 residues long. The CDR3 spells CASRWTTGADTQYF. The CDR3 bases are TGCGCCAGCCGCTGGACGACAGGGGCAGATACGCAGTATTTT.

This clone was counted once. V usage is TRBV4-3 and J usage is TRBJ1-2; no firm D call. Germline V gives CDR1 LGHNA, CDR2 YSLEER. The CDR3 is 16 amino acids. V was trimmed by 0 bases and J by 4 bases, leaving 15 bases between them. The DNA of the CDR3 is TGCGCCAGCAGCCAAGACCTCCCGCTCCAAGGCTATGGCTACACCTTC. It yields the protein CASSQDLPLQGYGYTF.

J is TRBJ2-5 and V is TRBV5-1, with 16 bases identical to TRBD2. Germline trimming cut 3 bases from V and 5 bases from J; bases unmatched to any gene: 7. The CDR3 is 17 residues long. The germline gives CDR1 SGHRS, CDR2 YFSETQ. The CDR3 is CASSSGTSGRARETQYF. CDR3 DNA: TGCGCCAGCAGCTCAGGGACTAGCGGGAGGGCCAGGGAGACCCAGTACTTC.

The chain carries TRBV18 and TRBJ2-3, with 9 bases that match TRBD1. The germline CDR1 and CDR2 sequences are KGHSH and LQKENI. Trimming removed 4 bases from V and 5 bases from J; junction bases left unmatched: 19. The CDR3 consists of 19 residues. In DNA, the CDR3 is TGTGCCAGCTCACGCTCAAGGGAAAATGGACAGGGGCTGAGAGATACGCAGTATTTT. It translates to CASSRSRENGQGLRDTQYF.

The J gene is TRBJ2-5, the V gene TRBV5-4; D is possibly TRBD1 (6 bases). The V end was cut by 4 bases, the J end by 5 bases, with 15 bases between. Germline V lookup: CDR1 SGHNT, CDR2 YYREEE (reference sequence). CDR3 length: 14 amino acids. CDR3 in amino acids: CASSQKQGTETQYF. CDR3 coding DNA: TGTGCCAGCAGCCAAAAACAGGGTACGGAGACCCAGTACTTC.

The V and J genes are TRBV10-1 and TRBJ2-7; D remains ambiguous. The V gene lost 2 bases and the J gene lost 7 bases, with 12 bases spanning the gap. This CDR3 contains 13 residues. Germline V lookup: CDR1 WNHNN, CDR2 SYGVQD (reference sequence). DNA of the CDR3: TGCGCCAGCAGTGAGGGAAGGGCGAGGGAGCAGTACTTC. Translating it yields CASSEGRAREQYF.

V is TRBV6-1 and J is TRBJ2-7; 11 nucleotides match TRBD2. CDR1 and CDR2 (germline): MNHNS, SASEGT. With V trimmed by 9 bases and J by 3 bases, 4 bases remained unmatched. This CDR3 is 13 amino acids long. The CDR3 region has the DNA TGTGCCAGTGGGACTAGCGGCAACTACGAGCAGTACTTC. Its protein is CASGTSGNYEQYF.

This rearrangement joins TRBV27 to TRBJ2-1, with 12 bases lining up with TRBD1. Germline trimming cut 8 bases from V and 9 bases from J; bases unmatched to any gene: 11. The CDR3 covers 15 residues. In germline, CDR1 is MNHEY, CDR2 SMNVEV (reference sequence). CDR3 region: CASGAGTGGGGEQFF. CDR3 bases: TGTGCCAGCGGGGCCGGGACAGGGGGCGGCGGTGAGCAGTTCTTC.

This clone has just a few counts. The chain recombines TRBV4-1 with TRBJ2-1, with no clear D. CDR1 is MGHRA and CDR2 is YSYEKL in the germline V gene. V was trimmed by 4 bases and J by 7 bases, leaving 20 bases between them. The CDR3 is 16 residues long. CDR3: CASSPQVASLGNEQFF. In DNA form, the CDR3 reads TGCGCCAGCAGCCCCCAAGTGGCCTCTCTGGGGAATGAGCAGTTCTTC.

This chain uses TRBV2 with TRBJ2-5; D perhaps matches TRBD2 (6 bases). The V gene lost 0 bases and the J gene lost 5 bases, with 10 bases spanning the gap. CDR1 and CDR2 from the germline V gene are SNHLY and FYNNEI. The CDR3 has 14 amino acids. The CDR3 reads CASSEAFREETQYF. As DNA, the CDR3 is TGTGCCAGCAGTGAAGCTTTCCGGGAGGAGACCCAGTACTTC.

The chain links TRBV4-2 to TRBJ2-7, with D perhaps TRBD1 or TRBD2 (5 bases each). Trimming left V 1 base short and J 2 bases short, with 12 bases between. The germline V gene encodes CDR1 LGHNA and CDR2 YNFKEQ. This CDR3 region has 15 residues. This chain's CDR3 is CASSQVPGPTYEQYF. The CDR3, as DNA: TGTGCCAGCAGCCAAGTACCGGGACCCACCTACGAGCAGTACTTC.

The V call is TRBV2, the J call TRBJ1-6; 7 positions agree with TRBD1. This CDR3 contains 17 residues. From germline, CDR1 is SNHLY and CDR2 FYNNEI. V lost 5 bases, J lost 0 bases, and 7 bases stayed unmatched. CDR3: CASSRPGGSSYNSPLHF. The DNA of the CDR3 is TGTGCCAGCAGTAGACCAGGGGGTAGCTCCTATAATTCACCCCTCCACTTT.

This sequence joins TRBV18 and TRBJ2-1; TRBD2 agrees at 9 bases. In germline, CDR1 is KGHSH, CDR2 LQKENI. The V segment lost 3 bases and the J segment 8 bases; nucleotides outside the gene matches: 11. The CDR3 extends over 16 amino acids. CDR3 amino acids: CASSPVLASGAYEQFF. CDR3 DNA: TGTGCCAGCTCACCTGTGTTGGCTAGCGGGGCCTATGAGCAGTTCTTC.

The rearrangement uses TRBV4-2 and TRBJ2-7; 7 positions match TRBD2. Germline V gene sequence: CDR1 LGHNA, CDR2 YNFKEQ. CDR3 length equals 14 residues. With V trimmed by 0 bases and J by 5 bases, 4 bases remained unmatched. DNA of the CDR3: TGTGCCAGCAGCCAAGATCGACTAGCCAACGAGCAGTACTTC. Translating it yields CASSQDRLANEQYF.

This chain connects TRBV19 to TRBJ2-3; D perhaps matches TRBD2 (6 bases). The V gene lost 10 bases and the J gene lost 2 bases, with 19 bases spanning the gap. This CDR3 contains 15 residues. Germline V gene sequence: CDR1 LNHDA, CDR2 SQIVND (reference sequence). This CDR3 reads CATTPRGLNTDTQYF. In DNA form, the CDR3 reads TGTGCCACCACCCCCCGGGGACTGAACACAGATACGCAGTATTTT. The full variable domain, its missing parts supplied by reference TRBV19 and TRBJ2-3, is DGGITQSPKYLFRKEGQNVTLSCEQNLNHDAMYWYRQDPGQGLRLIYYSQIVNDFQKGDIAEGYSVSREKKESFPLTVTSAQKNPTAFYLCATTPRGLNTDTQYFGPGTRLTVL.

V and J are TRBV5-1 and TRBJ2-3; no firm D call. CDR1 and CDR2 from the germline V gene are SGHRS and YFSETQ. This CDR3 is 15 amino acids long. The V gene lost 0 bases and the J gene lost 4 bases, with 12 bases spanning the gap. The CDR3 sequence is CASSLGLVVPDTQYF. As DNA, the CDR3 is TGCGCCAGCAGCTTGGGCCTAGTCGTTCCAGATACGCAGTATTTT. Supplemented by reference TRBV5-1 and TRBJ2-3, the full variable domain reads KAGVTQTPRYLIKTRGQQVTLSCSPISGHRSVSWYQQTPGQGLQFLFEYFSETQRNKGNFPGRFSGRQFSNSRSEMNVSTLELGDSALYLCASSLGLVVPDTQYFGPGTRLTVL.

The CDR3 DNA reads TGTGCCAGCAGTACCTTGAATGAGCAGTTCTTC. Translated, it gives CASSTLNEQFF. The chain couples TRBV2 to TRBJ2-1; D not resolved. This CDR3 spans 11 amino acids. Germline CDR1 SNHLY, CDR2 FYNNEI. V dropped 5 bases and J dropped 7 bases, with 6 bases sitting between them.

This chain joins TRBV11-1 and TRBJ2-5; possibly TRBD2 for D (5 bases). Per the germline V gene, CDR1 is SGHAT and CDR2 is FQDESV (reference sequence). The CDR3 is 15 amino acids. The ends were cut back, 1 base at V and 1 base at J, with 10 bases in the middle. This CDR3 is CASSLGGSIQETQYF. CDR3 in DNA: TGTGCCAGCAGCTTAGGCGGGTCCATCCAAGAGACCCAGTACTTC. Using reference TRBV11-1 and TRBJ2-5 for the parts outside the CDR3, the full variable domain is EAEVAQSPRYKITEKSQAVAFWCDPISGHATLYWYRQILGQGPELLVQFQDESVVDDSQLPKDRFSAERLKGVDSTLKIQPAELGDSAMYLCASSLGGSIQETQYFGPGTRLLVL.